A selection of T cell receptor beta chains follows, all from one sample in a study of low-dose radiotherapy and immunotherapy resistance in tumors. TCRdb reanalysed the reads using MiXCR and keeps one entry per CDR3 protein. The data contain more than 30,000 distinct CDR3 sequences, under 55% of them singletons. Sequenced here: PBMCs, sampled after low-dose radiotherapy plus immunotherapy. The source of these receptors is a male donor with gallbladder cancer. CDR3s include the opening cysteine and the closing phenylalanine or tryptophan. D genes are given only for firm matches. The size of a clone is reported for some rows only, either as once, few or many, or as a class for expanded clones.

>TRBJ2-5|TRBD1|.|TRBV7-2
TGTGCCAGCAGCTTTCCGGGACAGGGGGTGGGGACCCAGTACTTC
CASSFPGQGVGTQYF
>TRBJ2-7|.|many|TRBV27
TGTGCCAGCAGTCCCTACCCGCCCTACGAGCAGTACTTC
CASSPYPPYEQYF
>TRBJ1-5|.|medium-sized|TRBV2
TGTGCCAGCAGTGAAAGGCAGCACAATCAGCCCCAGCATTTT
CASSERQHNQPQHF
>TRBJ1-1|TRBD1|.|TRBV20-1
TGCAGTGCTAGCACGGCAGACAGGGGACGTAAGAATGCTGAAGCTTTCTTT
CSASTADRGRKNAEAFF
>TRBJ1-2|.|few|TRBV23-1
TGCGCCAGCAGTCAGCGGGTCTATGGCTACACCTTC
CASSQRVYGYTF
>TRBJ2-2|.|.|TRBV9
.
CASSSSGGAVGELFFFF
>TRBJ2-7|TRBD1|.|TRBV7-2
TGTGCCAGCAGCCCTGGGACAGGGGGCGCGTACGAGCAGTACTTC
CASSPGTGGAYEQYF
>TRBJ2-1|TRBD2|.|TRBV15
TGTGCCACCAGCAGAGCTTTCCGGGAGGGGAATGAGCAGTTCTTC
CATSRAFREGNEQFF
>TRBJ2-7|.|.|TRBV5-1
TGCGCCAGCAGCTTGGAGGGCAGGGCCTACGAGCAGTACTTC
CASSLEGRAYEQYF
>TRBJ2-6|.|many|TRBV7-2
TGTGCCAGCAGCCAAAGAGGACAGGGAGGGACTGGGGCCAACGTCCTGACTTTC
CASSQRGQGGTGANVLTF
>TRBJ2-2|.|.|TRBV28
.
CASSSPGGSRNTGELFFFF
>TRBJ1-5|.|.|TRBV6-8
TGTGCCAGCAGTGGCCCAGTGAATCAGCCCCAGCATTTT
CASSGPVNQPQHF
>TRBJ1-2|.|.|TRBV9
TGTGCCAGCAGCGTAGGAGGTTTTGGGGGATATGGCTACACCTTC
CASSVGGFGGYGYTF
>TRBJ1-1|.|.|TRBV5-1
TGCGCCAGCAGCTTGGAGACGAACACTGAAGCTTTCTTT
CASSLETNTEAFF
>TRBJ2-2|.|.|TRBV20-1
TGCAGTGCCACGACGACCACCGGGGAGCTGTTTTTT
CSATTTTGELFF
>TRBJ2-7|TRBD2|.|TRBV6-5
TGTGCCAGCAGTCCCCGGGGCGGGAGGGACGAGCAGTACTTC
CASSPRGGRDEQYF
>TRBJ2-1|TRBD2|many|TRBV9
TGTGCCAGCAGCGCGACTAGCGGGGCCAATGAGCAGTTCTTC
CASSATSGANEQFF
>TRBJ1-2|.|.|TRBV6-1
TGTGCCAGCACCGAGTGGGCACCTCCTAACTATGGCTACACCTTC
CASTEWAPPNYGYTF
>TRBJ2-2|.|many|TRBV7-3
TGTGCCAGCAGCTTAACGGGTACCACCGGGGAGCTGTTTTTT
CASSLTGTTGELFF
>TRBJ2-2|.|.|TRBV28
TGTGCCACCTCATGTTACACCGGGGAGCTGTTTTTT
CATSCYTGELFF
>TRBJ2-5|.|many|TRBV5-1
TGCGCCAGCAGCCCAACCTTTTCTGGGGCAGAGACCCAGTACTTC
CASSPTFSGAETQYF
>TRBJ1-3|.|few|TRBV7-2
TGTGCCAGCAGCCCTTTCCCCGTACACAGGAAGAGCTCTGGAAACACCATATATTTT
CASSPFPVHRKSSGNTIYF
>TRBJ2-7|.|.|TRBV10-3
TGTGCCATCAGTGCCCCCGACGGGGAATGGAACTACGAGCAGTACTTC
CAISAPDGEWNYEQYF
>TRBJ2-3|TRBD2|.|TRBV24-1
TGTGCCTCCGGCGGGACTAGCGCAAGCACAGATACGCAGTATTTT
CASGGTSASTDTQYF
>TRBJ2-1|.|.|TRBV12-3/TRBV12-4
TGTGCCAGCAGTCCCACAAGAGCGGCCTCCTACGAGCAGTTCTTC
CASSPTRAASYEQFF
>TRBJ2-1|.|many|TRBV6-5
TGTGCCAGCAGTCAGGGGATAGAGCAGTTCTTC
CASSQGIEQFF
>TRBJ2-1|.|.|TRBV20-1
TGCAGTGCGCTAGGGGCGTCCTACAATGAGCAGTTCTTC
CSALGASYNEQFF
>TRBJ2-3|TRBD2|few|TRBV7-2
TGTGCCAGCAGCTTAGGTGGGGGGGTGGGTACGCAGTATTTT
CASSLGGGVGTQYF
>TRBJ2-1|TRBD2|.|TRBV6-4
TGTGCCAGCAGTGACGCTAGCGGGGTATACAATGAGCAGTTCTTC
CASSDASGVYNEQFF
>TRBJ2-7|.|many|TRBV10-3
TGTGCCATCAGTGTCCGTCAGGACTCCTACGAGCAGTACTTC
CAISVRQDSYEQYF
>TRBJ2-7|TRBD1|.|TRBV7-9
TGTGCCAGCAGCCCCGGGACAGGATATCACGAGCAGTACTTC
CASSPGTGYHEQYF
>TRBJ2-5|TRBD2|many|TRBV7-9
TGTGCCAGCAGCCAAGGACTAGCGGGGCAAGAGACCCAGTACTTC
CASSQGLAGQETQYF
>TRBJ1-6|.|many|TRBV5-1
TGCGCCAGCGGTGCCCTTCCCGGGAATTCACCCCTCCACTTT
CASGALPGNSPLHF
>TRBJ2-1|.|many|TRBV15
TGTGCCACCGGGCTAGACTACAATGAGCAGTTCTTC
CATGLDYNEQFF
>TRBJ1-1|TRBD1|few|TRBV5-1
TGCGCCAGCAGCCCAGCCGGGACCCCAGGGGGAACTGAAGCTTTCTTT
CASSPAGTPGGTEAFF
>TRBJ2-1|TRBD2|many|TRBV18
TGTGCCAGCTCACCACCGGGACTAGCGGGAGTTGAGCAGTTCTTC
CASSPPGLAGVEQFF
>TRBJ2-2|.|many|TRBV27
.
CASPVYIGPTPGSCFF
>TRBJ1-1|TRBD1|many|TRBV28
TGTGCCAGCAGTTTAGGGACAGGGAGGAACACTGAAGCTTTCTTT
CASSLGTGRNTEAFF
>TRBJ1-1|.|many|TRBV25-1
TGTGCCAGCAGTGAATATGGCGGACGGAGGATACCTGAAGCTTTCTTT
CASSEYGGRRIPEAFF
>TRBJ1-1|.|many|TRBV11-2
TGTGCCAGCAGCATTGGGGCCGATAACACTGAAGCTTTCTTT
CASSIGADNTEAFF
>TRBJ2-7|.|.|TRBV2
TGTGCCAGCAGTGTCCGGGACCGATCCGAGCAGTACTTC
CASSVRDRSEQYF
>TRBJ1-6|.|many|TRBV3-1
TGTGCCAGCAGCCACCCAGGGAGATCACCCCTCCACTTT
CASSHPGRSPLHF
>TRBJ1-4|TRBD1|.|TRBV6-2/TRBV6-3
TGTGCCATCACGACAGGGGTTAATGAAAAACTGTTTTTT
CAITTGVNEKLFF
>TRBJ2-7|.|.|TRBV29-1
TGCAGCGTGGTGGAAAGGGCCTTTGGCGAGCAGTACTTC
CSVVERAFGEQYF
>TRBJ2-7|.|many|TRBV7-9
TGTGCCAGCAGCGGACCGGGACTCACCTACGAGCAGTACTTC
CASSGPGLTYEQYF
>TRBJ2-2|.|.|TRBV5-1
.
CASSLGGQNTGELFFF
>TRBJ2-2|.|.|TRBV5-4
TGTGCCAGCAGCTTGGCAGCCTCGAACACCGGGGAGCTGTTTTTT
CASSLAASNTGELFF
>TRBJ2-7|TRBD2|.|TRBV5-1
TGCGCCAGCAGCCCAGCGGGGGGATCCTACGAGCAGTACTTC
CASSPAGGSYEQYF
>TRBJ1-6|TRBD1|few|TRBV4-1
TGTGCCAGCAGCGAGGGACAGGGCGATTCACCCCTCCACTTT
CASSEGQGDSPLHF
>TRBJ2-3|TRBD2|.|TRBV6-2/TRBV6-3
TGTGCCAGCAGTGAGGCTAGCGGGGGGAAGGATACGCAGTATTTT
CASSEASGGKDTQYF
>TRBJ2-7|.|many|TRBV7-2
TGTGCCAGCAGCTTATTGGGGGTCTCCGAGCAGTACTTC
CASSLLGVSEQYF
>TRBJ2-1|.|.|TRBV28
TGTGCCAGCAGTTTAGACTTATACTCCTACAATGAGCAGTTCTTC
CASSLDLYSYNEQFF
>TRBJ2-1|TRBD1|many|TRBV7-2
TGTGCCAGCAGCCCGCCGGGACAGGGGAGGAGTGGTGAGCAGTTCTTC
CASSPPGQGRSGEQFF
>TRBJ2-7|TRBD2|.|TRBV5-1
TGCGCCAGCAGCTTTGGTAGCGGGCTCTCCTACGAGCAGTACTTC
CASSFGSGLSYEQYF
>TRBJ2-1|.|many|TRBV20-1
TGCAGTGCTAGAGATCGTGACAGTGAACCCAATGAGCAGTTCTTC
CSARDRDSEPNEQFF
>TRBJ2-7|.|.|TRBV20-1
TGCAGTGCTAGAAACAGGGACTCCTACGAGCAGTACTTC
CSARNRDSYEQYF
>TRBJ2-3|TRBD2|once|TRBV4-2
TGTGCCAGCAGCCAGGGGACTAGCGGGGGCCCGCGTACGCAGTATTTT
CASSQGTSGGPRTQYF
>TRBJ2-3|.|medium-sized|TRBV2
TGTGCCAGCAGTGATTTCACGTTTGAGGGTGCAGATACGCAGTATTTT
CASSDFTFEGADTQYF